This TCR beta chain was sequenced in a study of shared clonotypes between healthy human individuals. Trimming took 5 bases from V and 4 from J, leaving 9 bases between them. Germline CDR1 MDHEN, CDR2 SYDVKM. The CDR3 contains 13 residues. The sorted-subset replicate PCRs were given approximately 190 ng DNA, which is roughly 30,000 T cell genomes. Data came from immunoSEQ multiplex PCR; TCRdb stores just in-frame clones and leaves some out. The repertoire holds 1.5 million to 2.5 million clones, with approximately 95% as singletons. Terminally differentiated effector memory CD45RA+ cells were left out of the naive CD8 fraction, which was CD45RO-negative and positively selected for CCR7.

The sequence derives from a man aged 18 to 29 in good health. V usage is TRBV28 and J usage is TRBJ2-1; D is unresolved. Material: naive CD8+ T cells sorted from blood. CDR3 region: CASSRLGYNEQFF. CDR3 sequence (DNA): TGTGCCAGCAGTCGACTCGGTTACAATGAGCAGTTCTTC.